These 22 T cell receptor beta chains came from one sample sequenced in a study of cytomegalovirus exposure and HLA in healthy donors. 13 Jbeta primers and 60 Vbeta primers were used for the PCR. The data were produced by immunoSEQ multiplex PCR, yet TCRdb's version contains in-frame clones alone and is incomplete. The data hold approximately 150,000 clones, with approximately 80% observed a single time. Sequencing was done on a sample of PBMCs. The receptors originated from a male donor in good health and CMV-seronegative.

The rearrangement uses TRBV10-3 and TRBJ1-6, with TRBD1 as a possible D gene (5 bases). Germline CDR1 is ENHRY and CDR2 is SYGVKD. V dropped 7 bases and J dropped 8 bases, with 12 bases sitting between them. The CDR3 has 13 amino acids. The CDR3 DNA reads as TGTGCCATCACGGCAGGGCAGGATTCACCCCTCCACTTT. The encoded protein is CAITAGQDSPLHF.

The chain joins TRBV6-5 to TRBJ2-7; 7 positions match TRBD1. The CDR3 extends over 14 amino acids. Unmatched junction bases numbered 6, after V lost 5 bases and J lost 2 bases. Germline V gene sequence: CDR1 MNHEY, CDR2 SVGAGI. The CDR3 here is CASSLYQGAYEQYF. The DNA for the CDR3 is TGTGCCAGCAGTCTTTACCAGGGGGCCTACGAGCAGTACTTC.

CDR3 loop: CASSPGQEYNEQFF. DNA of the CDR3: TGTGCCAGCAGCCCAGGACAGGAGTACAATGAGCAGTTCTTC. This chain connects TRBV7-3 to TRBJ2-1; 7 nucleotides agree with TRBD1. This CDR3 has 14 amino acids. The V gene's germline CDR1 is SGHTA and CDR2 FQGTGA. With V trimmed by 5 bases and J by 4 bases, 5 bases remained unmatched.

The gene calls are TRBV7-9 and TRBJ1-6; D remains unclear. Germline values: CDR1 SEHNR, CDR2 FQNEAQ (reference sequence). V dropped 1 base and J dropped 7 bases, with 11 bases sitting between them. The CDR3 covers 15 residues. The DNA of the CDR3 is TGTGCCAGCAGCTTAGAGGTCGACATGAATTCACCCCTCCACTTT. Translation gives CASSLEVDMNSPLHF.

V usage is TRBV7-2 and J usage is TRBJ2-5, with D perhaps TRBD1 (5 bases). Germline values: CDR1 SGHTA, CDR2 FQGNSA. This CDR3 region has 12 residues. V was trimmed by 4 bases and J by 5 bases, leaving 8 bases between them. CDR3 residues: CASSSSGETQYF. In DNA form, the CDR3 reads TGTGCCAGCAGCTCCTCAGGGGAGACCCAGTACTTC.

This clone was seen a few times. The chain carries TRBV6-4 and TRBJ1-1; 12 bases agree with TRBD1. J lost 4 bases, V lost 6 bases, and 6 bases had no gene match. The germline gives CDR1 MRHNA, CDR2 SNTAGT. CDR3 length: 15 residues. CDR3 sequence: CASRGQGAAGTEAFF. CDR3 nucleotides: TGTGCCAGCAGGGGACAGGGGGCGGCAGGCACTGAAGCTTTCTTT.

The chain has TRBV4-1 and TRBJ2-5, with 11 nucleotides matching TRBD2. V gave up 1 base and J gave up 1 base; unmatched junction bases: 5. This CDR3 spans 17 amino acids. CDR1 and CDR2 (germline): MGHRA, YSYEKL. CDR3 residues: CASSQGGLAGGQETQYF. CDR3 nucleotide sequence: TGCGCCAGCAGCCAAGGAGGGCTAGCGGGGGGCCAAGAGACCCAGTACTTC.

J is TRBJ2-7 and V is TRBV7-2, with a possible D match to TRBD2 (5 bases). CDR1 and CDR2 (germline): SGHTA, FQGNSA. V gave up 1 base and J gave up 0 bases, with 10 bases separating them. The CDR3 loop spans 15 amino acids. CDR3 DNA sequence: TGTGCCAGCAGCTTAGGGACTTACAGCTCCTACGAGCAGTACTTC. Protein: CASSLGTYSSYEQYF.

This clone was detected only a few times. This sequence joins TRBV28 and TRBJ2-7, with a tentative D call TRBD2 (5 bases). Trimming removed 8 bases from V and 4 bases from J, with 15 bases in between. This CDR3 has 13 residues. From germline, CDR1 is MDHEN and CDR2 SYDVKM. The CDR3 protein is CASRGPSPYEQYF. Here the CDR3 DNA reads TGTGCCAGCCGCGGGCCCTCTCCATACGAGCAGTACTTC.

For the CDR3, the DNA is TGTGCCAGCAGTTTGCGGGAGGGCGAGACCCAGTACTTC. It encodes CASSLREGETQYF. This chain joins TRBV27 and TRBJ2-5; 9 bases map to TRBD2. CDR1 MNHEY and CDR2 SMNVEV come from the germline V gene (reference sequence). Trimming removed 3 bases from V and 5 bases from J; junction bases left unmatched: 1. The CDR3 totals 13 residues.

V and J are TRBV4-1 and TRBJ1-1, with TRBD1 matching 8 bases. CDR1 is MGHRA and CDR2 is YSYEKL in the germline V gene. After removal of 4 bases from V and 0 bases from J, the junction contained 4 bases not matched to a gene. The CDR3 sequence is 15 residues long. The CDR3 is CASSRQDRVNTEAFF. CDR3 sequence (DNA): TGCGCCAGCAGCCGACAGGACAGGGTGAACACTGAAGCTTTCTTT.

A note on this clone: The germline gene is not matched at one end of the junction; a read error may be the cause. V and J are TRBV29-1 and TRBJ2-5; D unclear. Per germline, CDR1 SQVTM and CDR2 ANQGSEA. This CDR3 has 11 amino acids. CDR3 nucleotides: TGCAGCGTTGAAGATCTTGGTAAAACACACTTC. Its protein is CSVEDLGKTHF.

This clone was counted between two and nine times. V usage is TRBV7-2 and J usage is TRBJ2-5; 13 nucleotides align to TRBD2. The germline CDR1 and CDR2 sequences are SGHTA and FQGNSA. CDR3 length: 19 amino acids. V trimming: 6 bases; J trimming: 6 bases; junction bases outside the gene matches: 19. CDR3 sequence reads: CASRRSTWTSGGPGQTQYF. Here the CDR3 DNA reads TGTGCCAGCAGACGATCTACCTGGACTAGCGGGGGCCCCGGACAGACCCAGTACTTC.

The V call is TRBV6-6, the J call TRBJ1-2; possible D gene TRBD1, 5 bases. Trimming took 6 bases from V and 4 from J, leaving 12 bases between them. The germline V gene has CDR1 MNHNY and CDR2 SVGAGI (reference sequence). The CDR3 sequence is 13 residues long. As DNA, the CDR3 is TGTGCCAGCAGACCAGGGCAACTCTATGGCTACACCTTC. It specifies CASRPGQLYGYTF.

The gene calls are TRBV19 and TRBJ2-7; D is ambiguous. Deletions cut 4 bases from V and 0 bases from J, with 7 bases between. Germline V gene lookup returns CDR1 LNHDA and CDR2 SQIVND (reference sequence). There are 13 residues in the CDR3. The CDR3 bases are TGTGCCAGTAGTAATACAGACTCCTACGAGCAGTACTTC. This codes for CASSNTDSYEQYF.

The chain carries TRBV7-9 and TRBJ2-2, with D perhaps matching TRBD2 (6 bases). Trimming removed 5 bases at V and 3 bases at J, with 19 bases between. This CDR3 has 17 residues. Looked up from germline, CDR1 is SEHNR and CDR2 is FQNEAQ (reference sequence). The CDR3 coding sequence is TGTGCCAGCAGCCCTAGGGGACTGGGAGTCGACACCGGGGAGCTGTTTTTT. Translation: CASSPRGLGVDTGELFF.

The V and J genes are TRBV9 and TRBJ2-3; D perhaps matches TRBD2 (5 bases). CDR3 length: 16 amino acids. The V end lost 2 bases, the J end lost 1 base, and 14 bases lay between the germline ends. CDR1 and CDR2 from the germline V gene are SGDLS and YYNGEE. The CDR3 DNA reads TGTGCCAGCAGCGTGCGGACTGACCTGGGCACAGATACGCAGTATTTT. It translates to CASSVRTDLGTDTQYF.

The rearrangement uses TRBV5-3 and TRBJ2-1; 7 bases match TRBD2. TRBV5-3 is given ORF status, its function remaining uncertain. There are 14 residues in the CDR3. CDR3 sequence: CVPEKLAGYYEQFF. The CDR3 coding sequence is TGTGTTCCAGAAAAGTTAGCGGGCTATTATGAGCAGTTCTTC.

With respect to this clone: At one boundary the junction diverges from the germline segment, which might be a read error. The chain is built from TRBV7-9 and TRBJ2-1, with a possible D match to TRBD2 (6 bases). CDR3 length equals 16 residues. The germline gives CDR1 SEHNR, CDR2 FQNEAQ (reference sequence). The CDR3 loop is CSSSLASSGWGNEQFF. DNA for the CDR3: TGTTCCAGCAGCTTAGCGTCGAGCGGGTGGGGAAATGAGCAGTTCTTC.

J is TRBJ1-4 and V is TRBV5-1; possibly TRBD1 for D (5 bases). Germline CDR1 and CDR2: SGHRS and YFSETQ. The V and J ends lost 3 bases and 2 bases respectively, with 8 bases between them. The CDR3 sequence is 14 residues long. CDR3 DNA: TGCGCCAGCAGCTCCGACAGCACTAATGAAAAACTGTTTTTT. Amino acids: CASSSDSTNEKLFF.

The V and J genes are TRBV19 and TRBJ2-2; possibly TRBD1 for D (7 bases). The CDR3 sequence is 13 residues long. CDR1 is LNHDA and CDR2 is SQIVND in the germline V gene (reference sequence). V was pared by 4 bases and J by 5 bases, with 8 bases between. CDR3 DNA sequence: TGTGCCAGTAGTACAGGGGGGACCGGGGAGCTGTTTTTT. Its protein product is CASSTGGTGELFF.

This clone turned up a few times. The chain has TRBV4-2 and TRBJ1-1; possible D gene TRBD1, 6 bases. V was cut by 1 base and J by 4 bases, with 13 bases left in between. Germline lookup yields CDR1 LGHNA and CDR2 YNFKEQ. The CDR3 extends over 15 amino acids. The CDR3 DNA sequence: TGTGCCAGCAGCCAAGCGGGGCAGGGGATCACTGAAGCTTTCTTT. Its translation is CASSQAGQGITEAFF.